This is a list of T cell receptor beta chains from one sample in a study of T cell changes during pregnancy in multiple sclerosis. Data came from immunoSEQ multiplex PCR; TCRdb stores just in-frame clones and leaves some out. The sample lists about 70,000 clones, less than 95% occurring once. Source: peripheral blood, taken in the third trimester of pregnancy. The source is a female donor with multiple sclerosis, enrolled in a pregnancy study. Both conserved end residues are part of each CDR3. A D gene is named only where the DNA matches it firmly. The size of a clone is reported for some rows only, either as once, few or many, or as a class for expanded clones.

abundance: NA
j_gene: TRBJ2-3
v_gene: TRBV5-4
d_gene: NA
CDR3nt: TGTGCCAGCAGCTTGGACGCAGGGGCACCGGATACGCAGTATTTT
CDR3aa: CASSLDAGAPDTQYF

abundance: NA
j_gene: TRBJ2-5
v_gene: TRBV7-9
d_gene: TRBD2
CDR3nt: TGTGCCAGCAGTCGTAGCGGGACCCGAGAGACCCAGTACTTC
CDR3aa: CASSRSGTRETQYF

abundance: NA
j_gene: TRBJ1-1
v_gene: TRBV11-3
d_gene: NA
CDR3nt: TGTGCCAGCAGCTTAGACCCAGTGAACACTGAAGCTTTCTTT
CDR3aa: CASSLDPVNTEAFF

abundance: NA
j_gene: TRBJ1-1
v_gene: TRBV7-3
d_gene: NA
CDR3nt: TGTGCCAGCAGCTTAATGGCCCGAATAGGGGACACTGAAGCTTTCTTT
CDR3aa: CASSLMARIGDTEAFF

abundance: once
j_gene: TRBJ2-2
v_gene: TRBV14
d_gene: NA
CDR3nt: TGTGCCAGCAGCCCTGATCTCAGGGCCACCGGGGAGCTGTTTTTT
CDR3aa: CASSPDLRATGELFF

abundance: NA
j_gene: TRBJ2-5
v_gene: TRBV13
d_gene: TRBD1
CDR3nt: TGTGCCAGCAGCAATCGGGACAGGGGAACGGAGACCCAGTACTTC
CDR3aa: CASSNRDRGTETQYF

abundance: NA
j_gene: TRBJ1-6
v_gene: TRBV6-6
d_gene: NA
CDR3nt: TGTGCCAGCAGTCCCTTGAGCTCCTATAATTCACCCCTCCACTTT
CDR3aa: CASSPLSSYNSPLHF

abundance: NA
j_gene: TRBJ2-7
v_gene: TRBV5-4
d_gene: NA
CDR3nt: TGTGCCAGCAGCCACGACAGTTACGAGCAGTACTTC
CDR3aa: CASSHDSYEQYF

abundance: NA
j_gene: TRBJ2-5
v_gene: TRBV6-6
d_gene: NA
CDR3nt: TGTGCCAGTAACCTCTGGGGAGGAGAGACCCAGTACTTC
CDR3aa: CASNLWGGETQYF

abundance: NA
j_gene: TRBJ1-2
v_gene: TRBV7-2
d_gene: NA
CDR3nt: TGTGCCAGCAGCTCCAGGGGATCCTATGGCTACACCTTC
CDR3aa: CASSSRGSYGYTF

abundance: NA
j_gene: TRBJ2-7
v_gene: TRBV27
d_gene: NA
CDR3nt: TGTGCCAGCAGGAGGACAGTCACCTACGAGCAGTACTTC
CDR3aa: CASRRTVTYEQYF

abundance: NA
j_gene: TRBJ2-1
v_gene: TRBV7-2
d_gene: TRBD2
CDR3nt: TGTGCCAGCAGCTTAGTGGTAGCGGGGGGCAACTACAATGAGCAGTTCTTC
CDR3aa: CASSLVVAGGNYNEQFF

abundance: NA
j_gene: TRBJ2-3
v_gene: TRBV11-3
d_gene: TRBD2
CDR3nt: TGTGCCAGCAGCTTAGCCCTAGCGGGGGGGAGGTCAGATACGCAGTATTTT
CDR3aa: CASSLALAGGRSDTQYF

abundance: NA
j_gene: TRBJ2-1
v_gene: TRBV2
d_gene: TRBD2
CDR3nt: TGTGCCAGCAGGGTATACTTAGCGGGGGGGTTGAGCTCCTACAATGAGCAGTTCTTC
CDR3aa: CASRVYLAGGLSSYNEQFF

abundance: NA
j_gene: TRBJ2-7
v_gene: TRBV27
d_gene: TRBD2
CDR3nt: TGTGCCAGCCGGCGGGGGGAGAGCTCCTACGAGCAGTACTTC
CDR3aa: CASRRGESSYEQYF

abundance: NA
j_gene: TRBJ1-1
v_gene: TRBV4-1
d_gene: NA
CDR3nt: TGCGCCAGCAGCCAACCCTTCGGGGGTAAAGACACTGAAGCTTTCTTT
CDR3aa: CASSQPFGGKDTEAFF

abundance: NA
j_gene: TRBJ2-3
v_gene: TRBV7-2
d_gene: TRBD2
CDR3nt: TGTGCCAGCACCCTTGTGGGGGGGGGTAGCACAGATACGCAGTATTTT
CDR3aa: CASTLVGGGSTDTQYF

abundance: NA
j_gene: TRBJ2-3
v_gene: TRBV7-3
d_gene: NA
CDR3nt: TGTGCCAGCAGCTTAGAGTGGGCGTCCACAGATACGCAGTATTTT
CDR3aa: CASSLEWASTDTQYF

abundance: NA
j_gene: TRBJ1-4
v_gene: TRBV11-2
d_gene: NA
CDR3nt: TGTGCCAGCAGCTTAGCTAGAGGGCGGGAGCCAGAAAAACTGTTTTTT
CDR3aa: CASSLARGREPEKLFF

abundance: NA
j_gene: TRBJ2-2
v_gene: TRBV7-2
d_gene: NA
CDR3nt: TGTGCCAGCAGCTTAGTTTACGGGGAGCTGTTTTTT
CDR3aa: CASSLVYGELFF

abundance: once
j_gene: TRBJ1-5
v_gene: TRBV7-2
d_gene: NA
CDR3nt: TGTGCCAGCAGCTTAACCAGGGATTACCAGCCCCAGCATTTT
CDR3aa: CASSLTRDYQPQHF

abundance: NA
j_gene: TRBJ2-1
v_gene: TRBV4-3
d_gene: TRBD2
CDR3nt: TGCGCCAGCAGCTTGAAGGTTAGCGGGGGGCCCGGAGAGCAGTTCTTC
CDR3aa: CASSLKVSGGPGEQFF

abundance: NA
j_gene: TRBJ2-2
v_gene: TRBV9
d_gene: TRBD2
CDR3nt: TGTGCCAGCAGCGTAGCCCTCGTAGCGGGGAGCACCGGGGAGCTGTTTTTT
CDR3aa: CASSVALVAGSTGELFF

abundance: NA
j_gene: TRBJ1-2
v_gene: TRBV6-6
d_gene: NA
CDR3nt: TGTGCCAGCAGTCGAACAGGGACGGATGGCTACACCTTC
CDR3aa: CASSRTGTDGYTF

abundance: NA
j_gene: TRBJ1-5
v_gene: TRBV18
d_gene: NA
CDR3nt: TGTGCCAGCTCCGGACAGAGGGATCAGCCCCAGCATTTT
CDR3aa: CASSGQRDQPQHF

abundance: NA
j_gene: TRBJ1-6
v_gene: TRBV7-2
d_gene: NA
CDR3nt: TGTGCCAGCAGCTTAAGGGGCTTGGACTCACCCCTCCACTTT
CDR3aa: CASSLRGLDSPLHF

abundance: NA
j_gene: TRBJ1-1
v_gene: TRBV14
d_gene: TRBD1
CDR3nt: TGTGCCAGCAGCCAAGTAACAGGGGGCACTGAAGCTTTCTTT
CDR3aa: CASSQVTGGTEAFF

abundance: NA
j_gene: TRBJ1-4
v_gene: TRBV7-6
d_gene: NA
CDR3nt: TGTGCCAGCAGCTTAAAAGAGACTAATGAAAAACTGTTTTTT
CDR3aa: CASSLKETNEKLFF

abundance: NA
j_gene: TRBJ1-2
v_gene: TRBV14
d_gene: NA
CDR3nt: TGTGCCAGCAGCCAAGGCGTTTCCATCTATGGCTACACCTTC
CDR3aa: CASSQGVSIYGYTF

abundance: NA
j_gene: TRBJ1-1
v_gene: TRBV11-2
d_gene: NA
CDR3nt: TGTGCCAGCAGCCTCAGACAGAACACTGAAGCTTTCTTT
CDR3aa: CASSLRQNTEAFF

abundance: NA
j_gene: TRBJ1-2
v_gene: TRBV7-2
d_gene: TRBD1
CDR3nt: TGTGCCAGCAGCCCAGGGACAGGGGGCGCGGCGAACTATGGCTACACCTTC
CDR3aa: CASSPGTGGAANYGYTF

abundance: NA
j_gene: TRBJ2-1
v_gene: TRBV4-3
d_gene: TRBD2
CDR3nt: TGCGCCAGCAGCCAAGATCTAGCGGGGGGGCCTGGGAGTGAGCAGTTCTTC
CDR3aa: CASSQDLAGGPGSEQFF

abundance: NA
j_gene: TRBJ2-3
v_gene: TRBV10-2
d_gene: TRBD1
CDR3nt: TGCGCCAGCAGCGCAGGGGGATACACAGATACGCAGTATTTT
CDR3aa: CASSAGGYTDTQYF

abundance: NA
j_gene: TRBJ1-2
v_gene: TRBV11-2
d_gene: TRBD1
CDR3nt: TGTGCCAGCAGCTTAGCTACAGGGGACTATGGCTACACCTTC
CDR3aa: CASSLATGDYGYTF

abundance: NA
j_gene: TRBJ2-7
v_gene: TRBV15
d_gene: TRBD1
CDR3nt: TGTGCCACCAGCAGACAACAGGGGTCCTCCTACGAGCAGTACTTC
CDR3aa: CATSRQQGSSYEQYF

abundance: NA
j_gene: TRBJ2-1
v_gene: TRBV7-6
d_gene: TRBD2
CDR3nt: TGTGCCAGCAGCTTAGGTCCCAGCGGGGTCTACAATGAGCAGTTCTTC
CDR3aa: CASSLGPSGVYNEQFF

abundance: NA
j_gene: TRBJ1-1
v_gene: TRBV19
d_gene: NA
CDR3nt: TGTGCCAGTAGTATAAAGAGGAACACTGAAGCTTTCTTT
CDR3aa: CASSIKRNTEAFF

abundance: NA
j_gene: TRBJ2-5
v_gene: TRBV11-1
d_gene: TRBD1
CDR3nt: TGTGCCAGCAGCTCTCGACAGGGAACGGGAGAGACCCAGTACTTC
CDR3aa: CASSSRQGTGETQYF

abundance: NA
j_gene: TRBJ1-1
v_gene: TRBV4-2
d_gene: TRBD1
CDR3nt: TGTGCCAGCAGCCAACCCGACAGGGGGAACACTGAAGCTTTCTTT
CDR3aa: CASSQPDRGNTEAFF

abundance: NA
j_gene: TRBJ1-3
v_gene: TRBV11-3
d_gene: TRBD1
CDR3nt: TGTGCCAGCAGCCCAGGACAGGGGAGGGCTGGAAACACCATATATTTT
CDR3aa: CASSPGQGRAGNTIYF

abundance: once
j_gene: TRBJ2-3
v_gene: TRBV11-2
d_gene: TRBD2
CDR3nt: TGTGCCAGCAGCTTAGGCGGGGGAGGGACAGATACGCAGTATTTT
CDR3aa: CASSLGGGGTDTQYF

abundance: NA
j_gene: TRBJ2-5
v_gene: TRBV5-5
d_gene: TRBD2
CDR3nt: TGTGCCAGCAGCTTTACGATCGTCGGCGGGGGGGCCCAAGAGACCCAGTACTTC
CDR3aa: CASSFTIVGGGAQETQYF

abundance: NA
j_gene: TRBJ2-7
v_gene: TRBV10-3
d_gene: NA
CDR3nt: TGTGCCATCAGTGACCCTGGGCGGGGGCAATCCTACGAGCAGTACTTC
CDR3aa: CAISDPGRGQSYEQYF

abundance: NA
j_gene: TRBJ2-7
v_gene: TRBV7-2
d_gene: TRBD1
CDR3nt: TGTGCCAGCAGCTTAGCCGGGACAGCAACCTACGAGCAGTACTTC
CDR3aa: CASSLAGTATYEQYF

abundance: NA
j_gene: TRBJ1-6
v_gene: TRBV9
d_gene: NA
CDR3nt: TGTGCCAGCAGCGTAGCTGGAGGGGCAGATAATAATTCACCCCTCCACTTT
CDR3aa: CASSVAGGADNNSPLHF

abundance: NA
j_gene: TRBJ2-5
v_gene: TRBV29-1
d_gene: TRBD2
CDR3nt: TGCAGCGTTGAAGCTCCACGGGGGGGCCGGGGAGAGACCCAGTACTTC
CDR3aa: CSVEAPRGGRGETQYF

abundance: NA
j_gene: TRBJ2-4
v_gene: TRBV2
d_gene: NA
CDR3nt: TGTGCCAGCCGGGGGTTCATTCAGTACTTC
CDR3aa: CASRGFIQYF